The 11 T cell receptor beta chains reported below all come from one sample, sequenced in a study of shared clonotypes between healthy human individuals. TCRdb's table, derived via immunoSEQ multiplex PCR, lists solely in-frame clones and lacks some. Of roughly 1,500,000 clones in the sample, roughly 98% were seen once. The sample comprised naive CD4+ T cells sorted from blood. Subset meaning: CD45RA+ positively selected. The receptors derive from a man aged 30-40 years in good health.

V usage is TRBV7-9 and J usage is TRBJ2-7; D gene unclear. The CDR3 loop spans 13 amino acids. Trimming took 5 bases from V and 5 from J, leaving 13 bases between them. Germline CDR1 SEHNR, CDR2 FQNEAQ (reference sequence). The CDR3 region has the DNA TGTGCCAGCAGCCCCCGACCCGGAAACGAGCAGTACTTC. It yields the protein CASSPRPGNEQYF.

The CDR3 region has the DNA TGTGCCAGCTCACCGCCGGACGGTAGCAATCAGCCCCAGCATTTT. Residues: CASSPPDGSNQPQHF. The rearrangement uses TRBV18 and TRBJ1-5, with D hard to call. CDR1 and CDR2 (germline): KGHSH, LQKENI. The CDR3 length is 15 residues. V was pared by 3 bases and J by 0 bases, with 9 bases between.

This clone came up once. CDR3 DNA sequence: TGTGCCAGCAGCCTTTTTCCGGCGGGACTAGCGGGAGGCGAGCAGTACTTC. Protein: CASSLFPAGLAGGEQYF. This chain connects TRBV27 to TRBJ2-7; TRBD2 aligns across 15 bases. CDR1 and CDR2 from the germline V gene are MNHEY and SMNVEV (reference sequence). V was clipped by 6 bases and J by 6 bases; unmatched bases: 12. The length of the CDR3 is 17 residues.

The chain recombines TRBV28 with TRBJ1-5; tentatively, D is TRBD1 (5 bases). CDR1 and CDR2 (germline): MDHEN, SYDVKM. Trimming shortened V by 2 bases and J by 5 bases, and 10 bases separated the two germline ends. This CDR3 is built from 14 residues. The CDR3 loop reads CASSLRDGYQPQHF. Here the CDR3 DNA reads TGTGCCAGCAGTTTAAGGGACGGCTATCAGCCCCAGCATTTT.

J is TRBJ2-4 and V is TRBV29-1; D is possibly TRBD1 (5 bases). V was trimmed by 7 bases and J by 3 bases, leaving 10 bases between them. CDR1 is SQVTM, CDR2 ANQGSEA, per germline. This CDR3 has 12 amino acids. The CDR3, as DNA: TGCAGCGCGGACATGGGCAAAAACATTCAGTACTTC. Its protein is CSADMGKNIQYF.

This rearrangement joins TRBV10-2 to TRBJ2-7, with D hard to call. The CDR3 totals 13 residues. Germline V gives CDR1 WSHSY, CDR2 SAAADI. V lost 2 bases and J 2 bases, leaving 7 bases between the germline ends. CDR3 DNA: TGCGCCAGCAGTGAGCGCGGTGCCTACGAGCAGTACTTC. Its translation is CASSERGAYEQYF.

This sequence joins TRBV2 and TRBJ2-5; a weak D match, TRBD1 (7 bases). The V and J ends lost 6 bases and 7 bases respectively, with 21 bases between them. Germline V gives CDR1 SNHLY, CDR2 FYNNEI. This CDR3 is built from 15 residues. DNA of the CDR3: TGTGCCAGCAGCGAGACAGGGACTCATTGGGGGACCCAGTACTTC. Its protein product is CASSETGTHWGTQYF. Complete variable domain (other parts from reference TRBV2 and TRBJ2-5): EPEVTQTPSHQVTQMGQEVILRCVPISNHLYFYWYRQILGQKVEFLVSFYNNEISEKSEIFDDQFSVERPDGSNFTLKIRSTKLEDSAMYFCASSETGTHWGTQYFGPGTRLLVL.

The chain employs TRBV6-5 and TRBJ1-1, with D perhaps matching TRBD1 (5 bases). The germline V and J ends were trimmed by 4 bases and 3 bases, with 12 bases remaining between them. CDR3 length: 14 amino acids. CDR1 and CDR2 (germline): MNHEY, SVGAGI. The CDR3 region has the DNA TGTGCCAGCAGTTCCCGGTCCAGGGACACTGAAGCTTTCTTT. As protein: CASSSRSRDTEAFF.

V gene TRBV7-2 combines with J gene TRBJ2-6, with a tentative D call TRBD1 (5 bases). CDR3 length: 17 residues. Germline V lookup: CDR1 SGHTA, CDR2 FQGNSA. V was trimmed by 5 bases and J by 0 bases, leaving 14 bases between them. The CDR3 loop is CASSHSRTLSGANVLTF. CDR3 DNA: TGTGCCAGCAGCCACTCTAGGACACTCTCTGGGGCCAACGTCCTGACTTTC.

This rearrangement joins TRBV6-6 to TRBJ2-2; 9 bases agree with TRBD1. CDR1 and CDR2 from the germline V gene are MNHNY and SVGAGI (reference sequence). The V gene end was trimmed by 4 bases and the J gene end by 6 bases; junction bases not matched to a gene: 9. The CDR3 loop spans 16 amino acids. The CDR3 region has the DNA TGTGCCAGCAGTTCTGCACCGGGACAGGGTCCCGGGGAGCTGTTTTTT. Protein product: CASSSAPGQGPGELFF.

This sequence joins TRBV4-1 and TRBJ2-7; unclear D gene. Germline lookup yields CDR1 MGHRA and CDR2 YSYEKL. The ends were cut back, 0 bases at V and 3 bases at J, with 9 bases in the middle. The CDR3 totals 14 residues. The DNA for the CDR3 is TGCGCCAGCAGCCAAGAAAGGGCGCTCTACGAGCAGTACTTC. It codes for CASSQERALYEQYF.